The source of this TCR beta chain is a study of blood T cell repertoires in COVID-19. Study in general: The samples span acute and convalescent COVID-19 from the United States, Italy and Spain. The cDNA or gDNA used as material had been derived from T cells, B-cell-depleted T cells, or PBMCs.

The V gene's germline CDR1 is GTSNPN and CDR2 SVGIG (reference sequence). The CDR3 is 14 amino acids. Trimming took 3 bases from V and 5 from J, leaving 17 bases between them. Authors' processing steps: Amplification of reference gene primers was used by the study to estimate nucleated cell counts. Sequencing used immunoSEQ multiplex PCR; TCRdb keeps in-frame clones, though not all of them. Clone size and the V and J calls come from that table; the DNA yielded D and trimming. The repertoire holds about 59,000 clones, with about nine tenths as singletons. The sample comprised peripheral blood. This TCR was recovered from a human donor in a cohort sampled during active COVID-19. This chain links TRBV30 with TRBJ2-7, with D possibly matching TRBD1 (6 bases). The CDR3 spells CAWRSRVGADEQYF. The CDR3 DNA is TGTGCCTGGAGATCAAGGGTGGGGGCTGACGAGCAGTACTTC.